Shown below are 25 T cell receptor beta chains from a single sample sequenced in a study of control samples from healthy donors and cancer patients. Profiling relied on immunoSEQ multiplex PCR, and the TCRdb table lists in-frame clones only, not all of them. In the table there are roughly 100,000 clones, approximately 90% of which are singletons. Sequencing was carried out using PBMCs. These receptors were obtained from a man in his 60s with lung cancer.

The rearrangement uses TRBV5-1 and TRBJ1-2, with D hard to call. The CDR3 loop spans 13 amino acids. Germline V gives CDR1 SGHRS, CDR2 YFSETQ. V gave up 1 base and J gave up 6 bases, with 10 bases separating them. The CDR3 nucleotides are TGCGCCAGCAGCTTGCTAGGGAGCGATGGCTACACCTTC. Protein: CASSLLGSDGYTF.

The CDR3 region has the DNA TGTGCCAGCTCACTACCGGTCTCCTCTGGAAACACCATATATTTT. As protein: CASSLPVSSGNTIYF. The J gene is TRBJ1-3, the V gene TRBV18, with unresolved D. Germline CDR1 and CDR2: KGHSH and LQKENI. Trimming stripped 4 bases from V and 0 bases from J, with 10 bases between. The CDR3 is 15 amino acids.

The table lists this clone with a few counts. The CDR3 loop reads CASSSGQGSGANVLTF. CDR3 nucleotides: TGTGCCAGCAGCTCGGGACAGGGGTCCGGGGCCAACGTCCTGACTTTC. The chain is built from TRBV11-2 and TRBJ2-6, with 10 bases matching TRBD1. The ends lost 4 bases at V and 4 bases at J; junction bases unmatched: 4. Germline V gene data show CDR1 as SGHAT and CDR2 as FQNNGV. CDR3 length equals 16 residues.

This clone has a single count. This chain connects TRBV28 to TRBJ2-7, with 7 bases identical to TRBD1. The CDR3 has 14 amino acids. CDR1 is MDHEN, CDR2 SYDVKM, per germline. V was pared by 6 bases and J by 3 bases, with 8 bases of the junction left unmatched. The CDR3 region has the DNA TGTGCCAGCAGGGCCGGGACAGAGGACTACGAGCAGTACGTC. This gives the protein CASRAGTEDYEQYV.

The V and J genes are TRBV7-2 and TRBJ1-4; D ambiguous. The germline V gene has CDR1 SGHTA and CDR2 FQGNSA. The CDR3 totals 14 residues. V lost 3 bases, J lost 0 bases, and 5 bases lay in between. The CDR3 here is CASSFGATNEKLFF. CDR3 coding DNA: TGTGCCAGCAGCTTTGGGGCAACTAATGAAAAACTGTTTTTT.

The CDR3 loop is CASSAGGSGANVLTF. As DNA, the CDR3 is TGCGCCAGCAGTGCGGGAGGATCTGGGGCCAACGTCCTGACTTTC. The chain is built from TRBV10-2 and TRBJ2-6; 7 bases are shared with TRBD2. Germline V lookup: CDR1 WSHSY, CDR2 SAAADI. The CDR3 totals 15 residues. V trimming: 4 bases; J trimming: 1 base; junction bases outside the gene matches: 1.

The chain couples TRBV5-1 to TRBJ1-2; perhaps TRBD1 as D (6 bases). V gave up 5 bases and J gave up 6 bases, with 14 bases separating them. The germline CDR1 and CDR2 sequences are SGHRS and YFSETQ. The CDR3 is 13 amino acids. CDR3 in amino acids: CASSFLTGNGYTF. DNA of the CDR3: TGCGCCAGCAGTTTTCTTACAGGGAATGGCTACACCTTC. Full variable domain (remainder filled in from reference TRBV5-1 and TRBJ1-2): KAGVTQTPRYLIKTRGQQVTLSCSPISGHRSVSWYQQTPGQGLQFLFEYFSETQRNKGNFPGRFSGRQFSNSRSEMNVSTLELGDSALYLCASSFLTGNGYTFGSGTRLTVV.

V and J are TRBV11-1 and TRBJ2-2, with D perhaps matching TRBD1 or TRBD2 (5 bases each). CDR3 length: 15 amino acids. V dropped 2 bases and J dropped 5 bases, with 12 bases sitting between them. CDR1 is SGHAT, CDR2 FQDESV, per germline (reference sequence). The chain's CDR3 is CASSLFGGRTGELFF. In nucleotides, the CDR3 is TGTGCCAGCAGCTTATTTGGGGGTAGAACCGGGGAGCTGTTTTTT.

V is TRBV14 and J is TRBJ2-2; 10 bases agree with TRBD1. This CDR3 spans 16 amino acids. CDR1 SGHDN and CDR2 FVKESK come from the germline V gene. The J segment lost 4 bases and the V segment lost 2 bases, leaving 4 bases of the junction unmatched. CDR3 nucleotides: TGTGCCAGCAGCCAATGGGACAGGGGTCTCACCGGGGAGCTGTTTTTT. Amino acids: CASSQWDRGLTGELFF.

This CDR3 reads CASSYSSRGRSGYTF. As DNA, the CDR3 is TGTGCCAGCAGTTACTCGAGCAGGGGGCGATCAGGCTACACCTTC. V and J are TRBV6-5 and TRBJ1-2; 8 bases are a match to TRBD1. Germline lookup yields CDR1 MNHEY and CDR2 SVGAGI. There are 15 residues in the CDR3. After removal of 0 bases from V and 8 bases from J, the junction contained 8 bases not matched to a gene.

The chain employs TRBV15 and TRBJ2-3; D is undetermined. There are 13 residues in the CDR3. Deletions cut 0 bases from V and 13 bases from J, with 14 bases between. In germline, CDR1 is LNHNV, CDR2 YYDKDF (reference sequence). This CDR3 is CATSRDFMAIEYF. The CDR3 DNA is TGTGCCACCAGCAGAGATTTTATGGCTATCGAGTATTTT.

The chain uses TRBV28 and TRBJ1-2; D not certain. Germline loops: CDR1 MDHEN, CDR2 SYDVKM. Trimming cost V 5 bases and J 2 bases, with 9 bases left between them. This CDR3 is built from 13 residues. The CDR3 loop reads CASSLGLNYGYTF. In nucleotides, the CDR3 is TGTGCCAGCAGTCTCGGACTCAACTATGGCTACACCTTC.

A single count supports this clone. The chain is built from TRBV19 and TRBJ1-5; 11 bases are a match to TRBD1. The CDR3 runs 19 residues. The germline V gene encodes CDR1 LNHDA and CDR2 SQIVND (reference sequence). J was trimmed by 1 base and V by 3 bases; bases with no gene match: 11. CDR3 loop: CASSIFTGQGAQSNQPQHF. The CDR3 DNA reads as TGTGCCAGTAGTATTTTTACTGGACAGGGGGCGCAGAGCAATCAGCCCCAGCATTTT.

The J gene is TRBJ2-3, the V gene TRBV11-2; 10 positions agree with TRBD2. Per germline, CDR1 SGHAT and CDR2 FQNNGV. The CDR3 runs to 17 residues. After removal of 1 base from V and 2 bases from J, the junction contained 6 bases not matched to a gene. The CDR3 sequence: CASSLVPSGGLTDTQYF. CDR3 DNA sequence: TGTGCCAGCAGCTTAGTACCTAGCGGGGGACTCACAGATACGCAGTATTTT.

The V and J genes are TRBV7-6 and TRBJ2-1; TRBD1 might be the D (6 bases). Trimming shortened V by 5 bases and J by 5 bases, and 10 bases separated the two germline ends. Germline V CDR1 and CDR2: SGHVS, FNYEAQ. The CDR3 covers 13 residues. The CDR3 loop reads CASSIGGNNEQFF. The CDR3 nucleotides are TGTGCCAGCAGCATAGGGGGAAACAATGAGCAGTTCTTC.

The CDR3 protein is CSVVIVGGNMGNIQYF. CDR3 DNA: TGCAGCGTTGTAATTGTCGGGGGAAATATGGGGAACATTCAGTACTTC. The chain has TRBV29-1 and TRBJ2-4; possibly TRBD2 for D (6 bases). The CDR3 extends over 16 amino acids. V was pared by 4 bases and J by 7 bases, with 23 bases between. Germline-derived CDR1 and CDR2 are SQVTM and ANQGSEA.

The chain employs TRBV19 and TRBJ2-2, with D hard to call. Germline V CDR1 and CDR2: LNHDA, SQIVND (reference sequence). V shed 5 bases and J shed 0 bases, with 10 bases lying between them. The CDR3 spans 15 residues. CDR3 loop: CASSSLGPNTGELFF. The DNA for the CDR3 is TGTGCCAGTAGTTCCTTGGGCCCGAACACCGGGGAGCTGTTTTTT.

CDR3 nucleotides: TGTGCCAGCAGCTTGGTGGCAGGGGATGGAGACTATGGCTACACCTTC. Its translation: CASSLVAGDGDYGYTF. This sequence joins TRBV5-6 and TRBJ1-2; D may be TRBD1 (6 bases). Germline CDR1 and CDR2: SGHDT and YYEEEE. CDR3 size: 16 residues. V shed 0 bases and J shed 3 bases, with 15 bases lying between them. The full variable domain, its missing parts supplied by reference TRBV5-6 and TRBJ1-2, is DAGVTQSPTHLIKTRGQQVTLRCSPKSGHDTVSWYQQALGQGPQFIFQYYEEEERQRGNFPDRFSGHQFPNYSSELNVNALLLGDSALYLCASSLVAGDGDYGYTFGSGTRLTVV.

The CDR3 DNA reads as TGTGCCAGCAGTTCCGGACAGGGTTATTTCACCTACTATGGCTACACCTTC. Protein: CASSSGQGYFTYYGYTF. This sequence joins TRBV6-2 or TRBV6-3 and TRBJ1-2, with 8 bases lining up with TRBD1. V trimming: 4 bases; J trimming: 3 bases; junction bases outside the gene matches: 13. This CDR3 comprises 17 residues. Per germline, CDR1 MNHEY and CDR2 SVGEGT.

This sequence joins TRBV6-4 and TRBJ2-3; unclear D gene. The germline CDR1 and CDR2 sequences are MRHNA and SNTAGT. The CDR3 totals 14 residues. The V end lost 3 bases, the J end lost 0 bases, and 7 bases lay between the germline ends. The CDR3 bases are TGTGCCAGCAGTGAGGCCCTCAGCACAGATACGCAGTATTTT. Translated: CASSEALSTDTQYF.

V gene TRBV30 combines with J gene TRBJ1-1; no definite D call. Germline-derived CDR1 and CDR2 are GTSNPN and SVGIG (reference sequence). Deletions cut 0 bases from V and 4 bases from J, with 12 bases between. The CDR3 totals 14 residues. CDR3 region: CAWSVPGVGTEAFF. The DNA for the CDR3 is TGTGCCTGGAGTGTACCGGGTGTGGGCACTGAAGCTTTCTTT. Supplemented by reference TRBV30 and TRBJ1-1, the full variable domain reads SQTIHQWPATLVQPVGSPLSLECTVEGTSNPNLYWYRQAAGRGLQLLFYSVGIGQISSEVPQNLSASRPQDRQFILSSKKLLLSDSGFYLCAWSVPGVGTEAFFGQGTRLTVV.

The chain joins TRBV24-1 to TRBJ2-2; no clear D. With 5 bases removed from V and 3 bases from J, the gap between germline ends came to 9 bases. Germline V gene data show CDR1 as KGHDR and CDR2 as SFDVKD. CDR3 length equals 14 residues. CDR3 sequence: CATSVSQDTGELFF. CDR3 coding DNA: TGTGCCACCAGTGTAAGCCAGGACACCGGGGAGCTGTTTTTT.

This clone was recorded a few times. The genes are TRBV6-6 and TRBJ2-7; unclear D gene. CDR1 and CDR2 (germline): MNHNY, SVGAGI (reference sequence). The CDR3 totals 15 residues. Between the trimmed V and J ends, which lost 6 bases and 0 bases, there was a span of 15 bases. The CDR3 nucleotides read TGTGCCAGCAGGCCCTTAGAGCCCAGCTCCTACGAGCAGTACTTC. The encoded protein is CASRPLEPSSYEQYF.

This clone has just a few counts. This rearrangement joins TRBV9 to TRBJ2-7; 9 nucleotides match TRBD1. The CDR3 covers 16 residues. Germline V gene lookup returns CDR1 SGDLS and CDR2 YYNGEE. V trimming: 4 bases; J trimming: 0 bases; junction bases outside the gene matches: 8. The CDR3, as DNA: TGTGCCAGCAGCAATAACCAGGACAGGGGCTCCTACGAGCAGTACTTC. Encoded protein: CASSNNQDRGSYEQYF. The whole variable domain, filled in from reference TRBV9 and TRBJ2-7, reads DSGVTQTPKHLITATGQRVTLRCSPRSGDLSVYWYQQSLDQGLQFLIQYYNGEERAKGNILERFSAQQFPDLHSELNLSSLELGDSALYFCASSNNQDRGSYEQYFGPGTRLTVT.

The chain is built from TRBV7-2 and TRBJ1-3, with unresolved D. Trimming removed 5 bases at V and 0 bases at J, with 11 bases between. CDR1 is SGHTA and CDR2 is FQGNSA in the germline V gene. The CDR3 is made up of 15 amino acids. The CDR3 DNA sequence: TGTGCCAGCAGCCCCGGACGGGGCTCTGGAAACACCATATATTTT. Its translation is CASSPGRGSGNTIYF.